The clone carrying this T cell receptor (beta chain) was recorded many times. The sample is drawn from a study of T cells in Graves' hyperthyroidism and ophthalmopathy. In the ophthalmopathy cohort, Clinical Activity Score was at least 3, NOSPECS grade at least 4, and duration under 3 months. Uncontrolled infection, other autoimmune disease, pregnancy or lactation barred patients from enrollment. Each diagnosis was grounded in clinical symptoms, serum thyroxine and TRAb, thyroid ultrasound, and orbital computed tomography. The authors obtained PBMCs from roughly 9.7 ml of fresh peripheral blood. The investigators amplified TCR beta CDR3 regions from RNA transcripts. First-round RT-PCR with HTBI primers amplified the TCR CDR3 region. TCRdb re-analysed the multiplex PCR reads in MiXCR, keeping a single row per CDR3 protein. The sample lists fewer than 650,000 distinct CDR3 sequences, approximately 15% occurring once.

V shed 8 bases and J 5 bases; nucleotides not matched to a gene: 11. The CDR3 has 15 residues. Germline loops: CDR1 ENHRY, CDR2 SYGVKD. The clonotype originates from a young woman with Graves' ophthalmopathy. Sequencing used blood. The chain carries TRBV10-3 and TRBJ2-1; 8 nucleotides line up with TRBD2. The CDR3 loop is CAIAPTKRENNEQFF. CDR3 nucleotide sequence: TGTGCCATCGCCCCTACAAAGCGGGAGAACAATGAGCAGTTCTTC.